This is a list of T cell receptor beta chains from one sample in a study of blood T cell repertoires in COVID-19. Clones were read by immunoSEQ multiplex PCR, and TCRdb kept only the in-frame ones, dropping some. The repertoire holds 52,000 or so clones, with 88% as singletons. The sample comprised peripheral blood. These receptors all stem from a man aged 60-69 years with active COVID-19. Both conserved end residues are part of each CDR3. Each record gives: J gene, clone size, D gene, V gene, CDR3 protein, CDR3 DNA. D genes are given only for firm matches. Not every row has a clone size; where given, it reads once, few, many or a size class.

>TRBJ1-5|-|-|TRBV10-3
CATGGNQPQHF
TGTGCCACCGGGGGGAATCAGCCCCAGCATTTT
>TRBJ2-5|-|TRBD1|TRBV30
CAWSVSGQGQETQYF
TGTGCCTGGAGTGTATCGGGACAGGGGCAAGAGACCCAGTACTTC
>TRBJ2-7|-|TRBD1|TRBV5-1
CASSLGGTGPYEQYF
TGCGCCAGCAGCTTAGGTGGGACAGGGCCCTACGAGCAGTACTTC
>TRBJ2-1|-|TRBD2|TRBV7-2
CASSWTSGTYNEQFF
TGTGCCAGCAGCTGGACTAGCGGGACGTACAATGAGCAGTTCTTC
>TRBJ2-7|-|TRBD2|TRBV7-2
CASSPSSGYEQYF
TGTGCCAGCAGCCCGTCTAGCGGCTACGAGCAGTACTTC
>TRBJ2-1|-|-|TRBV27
CASSPGREGDEQFF
TGTGCCAGCAGCCCCGGCAGGGAAGGGGATGAGCAGTTCTTC
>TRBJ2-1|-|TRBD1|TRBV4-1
CASSQETGVYNEQFF
TGCGCCAGCAGCCAGGAGACAGGGGTATACAATGAGCAGTTCTTC
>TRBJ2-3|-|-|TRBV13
CASSSRLTSTDTQYF
TGTGCCAGCAGCAGCCGACTAACTAGCACAGATACGCAGTATTTT
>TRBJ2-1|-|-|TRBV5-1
CASSLILVTEQFF
TGCGCCAGCAGCTTAATTTTAGTAACTGAGCAGTTCTTC
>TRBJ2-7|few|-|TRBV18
CASSKGGSSYEQYF
TGTGCCAGCTCAAAGGGGGGGAGCTCCTACGAGCAGTACTTC
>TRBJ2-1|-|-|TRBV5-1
CASSNARGGFSDNEQFF
TGCGCCAGCAGCAACGCCAGGGGCGGTTTTTCAGACAATGAGCAGTTCTTC
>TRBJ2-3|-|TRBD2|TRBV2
CASHRTSGRPRREDTQYF
TGTGCCAGCCACCGGACTAGCGGGAGGCCCCGCCGCGAGGATACGCAGTATTTT
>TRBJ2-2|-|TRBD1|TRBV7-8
CASSLSAGTGSGELFF
TGTGCCAGCAGCCTGAGCGCCGGGACAGGATCCGGGGAGCTGTTTTTT
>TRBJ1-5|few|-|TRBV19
CASLPQGKGNQPQHF
TGTGCCAGCCTACCCCAGGGGAAAGGGAATCAGCCCCAGCATTTT
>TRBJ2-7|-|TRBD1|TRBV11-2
CASSRQTGAYEQYF
TGTGCCAGCAGCCGACAGACAGGGGCCTACGAGCAGTACTTC
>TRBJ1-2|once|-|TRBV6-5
CASSYSSQEVGYTF
TGTGCCAGCAGTTACTCATCGCAGGAAGTTGGCTACACCTTC
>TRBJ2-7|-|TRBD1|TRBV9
CASSVDPLGTGREQYF
TGTGCCAGCAGCGTAGACCCCTTAGGGACAGGACGGGAGCAGTACTTC
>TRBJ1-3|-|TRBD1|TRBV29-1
CSVGRQGIGNTIYF
TGCAGCGTAGGTAGACAGGGAATCGGAAACACCATATATTTT
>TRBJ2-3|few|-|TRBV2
CATFRGGTDTQYF
TGTGCCACCTTCAGGGGAGGGACAGATACGCAGTATTTT
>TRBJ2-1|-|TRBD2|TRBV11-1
CASSLEASGYNEQFF
TGTGCCAGCAGCTTAGAGGCTAGCGGGTACAATGAGCAGTTCTTC
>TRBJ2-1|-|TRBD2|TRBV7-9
CASSLPAGAVFF
TGTGCCAGCAGCTTACCAGCGGGAGCCGTATTCTTC
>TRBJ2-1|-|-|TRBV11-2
CASSLIDRQGEQFF
TGTGCCAGCAGCTTAATTGACAGGCAAGGTGAGCAGTTCTTC
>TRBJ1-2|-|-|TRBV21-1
CASSNFTRTTGPYGYTF
TGTGCCAGCAGCAATTTTACCCGGACAACGGGCCCATATGGCTACACCTTC
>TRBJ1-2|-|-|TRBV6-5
CASRTQLFGYTF
TGTGCCAGCAGGACACAGCTCTTTGGCTACACCTTC
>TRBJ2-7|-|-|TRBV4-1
CASSQATSSYEQYF
TGCGCCAGCAGCCAGGCGACTAGCTCCTACGAGCAGTACTTC
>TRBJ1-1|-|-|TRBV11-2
CASSSAGVTEAFF
TGTGCCAGCAGCTCGGCGGGAGTCACTGAAGCTTTCTTT